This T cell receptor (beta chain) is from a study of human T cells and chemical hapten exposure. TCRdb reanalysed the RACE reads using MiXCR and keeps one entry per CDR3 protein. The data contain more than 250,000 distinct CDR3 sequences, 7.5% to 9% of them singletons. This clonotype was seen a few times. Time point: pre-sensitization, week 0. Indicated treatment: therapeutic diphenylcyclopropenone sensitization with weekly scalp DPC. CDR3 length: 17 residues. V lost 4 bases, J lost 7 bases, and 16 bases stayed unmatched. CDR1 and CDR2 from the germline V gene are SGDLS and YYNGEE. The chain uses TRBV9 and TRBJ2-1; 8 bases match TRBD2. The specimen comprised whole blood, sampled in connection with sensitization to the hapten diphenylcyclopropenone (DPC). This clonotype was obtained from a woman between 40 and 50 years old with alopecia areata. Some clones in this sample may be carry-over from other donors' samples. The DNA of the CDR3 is TGTGCCAGCAGCTTGGATGAGGGCAGCGGGAGCCGGAATGAGCAGTTCTTC. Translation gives CASSLDEGSGSRNEQFF.